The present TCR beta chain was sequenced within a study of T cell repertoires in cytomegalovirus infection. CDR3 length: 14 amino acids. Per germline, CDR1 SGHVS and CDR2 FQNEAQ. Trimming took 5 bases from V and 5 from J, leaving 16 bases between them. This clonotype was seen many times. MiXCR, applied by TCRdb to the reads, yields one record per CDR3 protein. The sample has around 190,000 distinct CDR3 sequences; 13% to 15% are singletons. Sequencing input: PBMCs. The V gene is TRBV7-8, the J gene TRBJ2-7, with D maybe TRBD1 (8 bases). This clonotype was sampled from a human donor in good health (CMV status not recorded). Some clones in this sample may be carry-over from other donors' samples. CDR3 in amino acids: CASSPGQGGNEQYF. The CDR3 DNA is TGTGCCAGCAGCCCAGGACAGGGAGGGAACGAGCAGTACTTC.